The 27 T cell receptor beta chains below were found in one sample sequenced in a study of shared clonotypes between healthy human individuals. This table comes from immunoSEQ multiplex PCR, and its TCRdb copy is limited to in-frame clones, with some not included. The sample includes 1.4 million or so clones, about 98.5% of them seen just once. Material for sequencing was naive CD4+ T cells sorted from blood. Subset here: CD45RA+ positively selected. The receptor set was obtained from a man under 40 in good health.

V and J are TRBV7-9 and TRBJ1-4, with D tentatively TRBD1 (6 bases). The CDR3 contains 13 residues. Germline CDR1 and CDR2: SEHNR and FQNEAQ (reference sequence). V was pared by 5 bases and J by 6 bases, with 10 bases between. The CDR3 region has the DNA TGTGCCAGCAGCGGGGGGCATTATGAAAAACTGTTTTTT. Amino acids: CASSGGHYEKLFF.

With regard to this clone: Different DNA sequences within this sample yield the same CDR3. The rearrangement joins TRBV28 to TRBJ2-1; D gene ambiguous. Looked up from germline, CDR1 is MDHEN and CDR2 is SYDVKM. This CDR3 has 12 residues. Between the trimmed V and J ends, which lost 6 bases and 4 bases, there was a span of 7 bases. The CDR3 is CASSLQYNEQFF. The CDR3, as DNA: TGTGCCAGCAGCCTGCAGTACAATGAGCAGTTCTTC.

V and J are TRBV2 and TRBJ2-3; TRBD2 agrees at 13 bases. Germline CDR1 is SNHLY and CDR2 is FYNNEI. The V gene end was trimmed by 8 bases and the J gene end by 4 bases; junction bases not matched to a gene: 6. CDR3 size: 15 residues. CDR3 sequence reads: CASQLAGGPPDTQYF. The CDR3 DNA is TGTGCCAGCCAACTAGCGGGAGGGCCCCCAGATACGCAGTATTTT.

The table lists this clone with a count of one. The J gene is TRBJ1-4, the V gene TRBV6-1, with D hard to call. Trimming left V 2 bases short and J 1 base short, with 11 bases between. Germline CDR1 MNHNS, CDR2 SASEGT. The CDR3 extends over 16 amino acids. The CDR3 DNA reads TGTGCCAGCAGTGAATCCCTCCCGCGAACTAATGAAAAACTGTTTTTT. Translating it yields CASSESLPRTNEKLFF.

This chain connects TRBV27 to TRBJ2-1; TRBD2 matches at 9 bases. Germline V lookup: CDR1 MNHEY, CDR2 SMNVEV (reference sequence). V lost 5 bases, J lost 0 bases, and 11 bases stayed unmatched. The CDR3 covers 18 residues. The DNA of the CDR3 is TGTGCCAGCAGTCCCTGGGGTAGCGGGAGTGCCTCCTACAATGAGCAGTTCTTC. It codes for CASSPWGSGSASYNEQFF.

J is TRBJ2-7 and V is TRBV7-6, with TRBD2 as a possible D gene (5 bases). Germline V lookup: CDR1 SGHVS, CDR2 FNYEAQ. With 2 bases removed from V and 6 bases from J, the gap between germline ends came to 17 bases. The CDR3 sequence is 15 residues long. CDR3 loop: CASSLSVTRGREQYF. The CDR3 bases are TGTGCCAGCAGCTTATCTGTGACCCGCGGGCGCGAGCAGTACTTC.

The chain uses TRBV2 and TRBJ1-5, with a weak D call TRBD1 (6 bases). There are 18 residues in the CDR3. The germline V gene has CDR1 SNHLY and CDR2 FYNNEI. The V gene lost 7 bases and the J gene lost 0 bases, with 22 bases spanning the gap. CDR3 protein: CASKTDRKDFGSNQPQHF. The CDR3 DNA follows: TGTGCCAGCAAAACAGACAGGAAGGATTTTGGTAGCAATCAGCCCCAGCATTTT.

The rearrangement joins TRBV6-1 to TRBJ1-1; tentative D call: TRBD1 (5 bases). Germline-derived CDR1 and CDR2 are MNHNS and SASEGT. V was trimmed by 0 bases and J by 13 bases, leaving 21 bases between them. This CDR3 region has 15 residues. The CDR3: CASSEATARGGFIFF. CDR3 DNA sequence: TGTGCCAGCAGTGAAGCGACAGCCCGAGGCGGATTCATTTTCTTT.

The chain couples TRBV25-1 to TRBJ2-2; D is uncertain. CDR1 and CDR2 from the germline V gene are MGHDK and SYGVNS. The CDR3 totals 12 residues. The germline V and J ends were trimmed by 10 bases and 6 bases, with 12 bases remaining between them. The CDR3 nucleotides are TGTGCCACTGCATCTTTGGCCGGGGAGCTGTTTTTT. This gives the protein CATASLAGELFF.

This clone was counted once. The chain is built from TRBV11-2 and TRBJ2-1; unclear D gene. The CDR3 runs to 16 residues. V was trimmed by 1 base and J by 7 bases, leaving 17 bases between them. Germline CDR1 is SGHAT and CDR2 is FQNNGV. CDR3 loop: CASSLGDFALRNEQFF. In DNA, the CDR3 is TGTGCCAGCAGCTTAGGTGACTTCGCCCTGAGGAATGAGCAGTTCTTC.

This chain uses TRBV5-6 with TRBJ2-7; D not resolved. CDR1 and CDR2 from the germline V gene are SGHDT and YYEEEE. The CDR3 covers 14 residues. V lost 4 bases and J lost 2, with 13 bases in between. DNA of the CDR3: TGTGCCAGCAGCACCGGGTGGCAGACCTACGAGCAGTACTTC. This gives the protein CASSTGWQTYEQYF.

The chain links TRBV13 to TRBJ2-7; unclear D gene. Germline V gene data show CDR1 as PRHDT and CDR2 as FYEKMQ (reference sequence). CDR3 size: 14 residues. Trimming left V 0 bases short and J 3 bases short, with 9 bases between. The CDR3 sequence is CASSLGQRYYEQYF. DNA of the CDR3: TGTGCCAGCAGCTTAGGACAGAGATACTACGAGCAGTACTTC. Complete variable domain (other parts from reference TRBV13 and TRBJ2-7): AAGVIQSPRHLIKEKRETATLKCYPIPRHDTVYWYQQGPGQDPQFLISFYEKMQSDKGSIPDRFSAQQFSDYHSELNMSSLELGDSALYFCASSLGQRYYEQYFGPGTRLTVT.

Here the CDR3 DNA reads TGTGCCAGCTCACCACGTCTAGCCGTACAATCGTCCACAGATACGCAGTATTTT. Its translation: CASSPRLAVQSSTDTQYF. The chain is built from TRBV18 and TRBJ2-3, with D maybe TRBD2 (5 bases). The V end was cut by 1 base, the J end by 2 bases, with 19 bases between. This CDR3 has 18 amino acids. Germline CDR1 is KGHSH and CDR2 is LQKENI.

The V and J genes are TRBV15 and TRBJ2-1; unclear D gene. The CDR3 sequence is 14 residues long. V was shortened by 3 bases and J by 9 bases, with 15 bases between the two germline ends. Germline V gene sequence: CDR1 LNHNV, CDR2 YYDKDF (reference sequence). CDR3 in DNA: TGTGCCACCAGCAGGGCGGCGAGAGTTGGTGAGCAGTTCTTC. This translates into CATSRAARVGEQFF.

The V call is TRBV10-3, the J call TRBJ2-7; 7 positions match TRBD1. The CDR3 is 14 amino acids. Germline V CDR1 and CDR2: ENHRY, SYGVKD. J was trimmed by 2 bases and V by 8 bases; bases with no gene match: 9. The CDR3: CAIGSRQGAYEQYF. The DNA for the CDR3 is TGTGCCATCGGAAGTAGGCAGGGGGCCTACGAGCAGTACTTC.

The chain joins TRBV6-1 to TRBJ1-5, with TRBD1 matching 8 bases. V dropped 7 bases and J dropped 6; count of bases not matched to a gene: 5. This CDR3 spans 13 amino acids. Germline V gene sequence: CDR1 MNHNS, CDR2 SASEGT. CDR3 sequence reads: CASNQGAGQPQHF. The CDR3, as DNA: TGTGCCAGCAACCAGGGGGCGGGTCAGCCCCAGCATTTT.

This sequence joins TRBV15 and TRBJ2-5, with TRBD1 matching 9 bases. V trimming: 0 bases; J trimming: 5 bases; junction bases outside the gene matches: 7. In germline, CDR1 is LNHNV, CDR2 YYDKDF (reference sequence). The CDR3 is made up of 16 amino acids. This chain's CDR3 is CATSRDSGQGWETQYF. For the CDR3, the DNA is TGTGCCACCAGCAGAGATTCGGGACAGGGTTGGGAGACCCAGTACTTC. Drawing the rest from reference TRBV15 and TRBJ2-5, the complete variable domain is DAMVIQNPRYQVTQFGKPVTLSCSQTLNHNVMYWYQQKSSQAPKLLFHYYDKDFNNEADTPDNFQSRRPNTSFCFLDIRSPGLGDTAMYLCATSRDSGQGWETQYFGPGTRLLVL.

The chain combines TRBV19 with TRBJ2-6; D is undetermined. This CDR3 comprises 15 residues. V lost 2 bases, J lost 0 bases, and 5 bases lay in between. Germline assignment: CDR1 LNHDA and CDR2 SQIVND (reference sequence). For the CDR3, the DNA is TGTGCCAGTAGTATAATTAGCTCTGGGGCCAACGTCCTGACTTTC. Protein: CASSIISSGANVLTF.

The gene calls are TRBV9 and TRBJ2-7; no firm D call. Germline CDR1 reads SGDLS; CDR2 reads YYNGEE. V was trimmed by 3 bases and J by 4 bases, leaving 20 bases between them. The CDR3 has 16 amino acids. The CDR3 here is CASSAQVGTLPYEQYF. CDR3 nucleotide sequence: TGTGCCAGCAGCGCCCAGGTTGGTACCCTCCCTTACGAGCAGTACTTC.

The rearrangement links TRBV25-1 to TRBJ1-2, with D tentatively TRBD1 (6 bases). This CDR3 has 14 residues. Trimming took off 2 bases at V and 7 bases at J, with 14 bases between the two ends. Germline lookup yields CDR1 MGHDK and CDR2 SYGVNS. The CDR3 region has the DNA TGTGCCAGCAGTGAACTCGGGGGGGCGGCTGGCTACACCTTC. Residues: CASSELGGAAGYTF.

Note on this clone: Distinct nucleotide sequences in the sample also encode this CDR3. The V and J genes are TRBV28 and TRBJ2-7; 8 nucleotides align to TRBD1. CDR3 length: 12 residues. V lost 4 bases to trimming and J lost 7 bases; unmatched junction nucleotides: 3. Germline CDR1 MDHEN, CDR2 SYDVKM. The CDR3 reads CASSSGTGEQYF. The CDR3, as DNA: TGTGCCAGCAGTTCCGGGACAGGTGAGCAGTACTTC. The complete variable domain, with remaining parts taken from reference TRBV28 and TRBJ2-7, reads DVKVTQSSRYLVKRTGEKVFLECVQDMDHENMFWYRQDPGLGLRLIYFSYDVKMKEKGDIPEGYSVSREKKERFSLILESASTNQTSMYLCASSSGTGEQYFGPGTRLTVT.

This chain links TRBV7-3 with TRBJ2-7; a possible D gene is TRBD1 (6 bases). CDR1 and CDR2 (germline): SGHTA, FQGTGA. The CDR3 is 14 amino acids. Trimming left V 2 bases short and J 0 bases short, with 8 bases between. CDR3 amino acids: CASSLQGNSYEQYF. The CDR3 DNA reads TGTGCCAGCAGCTTACAGGGGAACTCCTACGAGCAGTACTTC. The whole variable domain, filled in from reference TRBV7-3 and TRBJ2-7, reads GAGVSQTPSNKVTEKGKYVELRCDPISGHTALYWYRQSLGQGPEFLIYFQGTGAADDSGLPNDRFFAVRPEGSVSTLKIQRTERGDSAVYLCASSLQGNSYEQYFGPGTRLTVT.

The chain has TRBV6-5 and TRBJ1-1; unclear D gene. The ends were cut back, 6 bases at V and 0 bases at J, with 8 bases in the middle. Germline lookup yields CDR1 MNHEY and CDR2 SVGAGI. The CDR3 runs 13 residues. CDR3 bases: TGTGCCAGCAGCCGTTCATTGAACACTGAAGCTTTCTTT. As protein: CASSRSLNTEAFF.

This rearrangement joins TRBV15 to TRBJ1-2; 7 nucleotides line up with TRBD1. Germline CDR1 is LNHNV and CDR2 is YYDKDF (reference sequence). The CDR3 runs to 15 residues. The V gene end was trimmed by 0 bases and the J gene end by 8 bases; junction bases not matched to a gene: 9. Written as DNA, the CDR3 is TGTGCCACCAGCAGAGATCGAACAGGGGAGAACGGCTACACCTTC. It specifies CATSRDRTGENGYTF.

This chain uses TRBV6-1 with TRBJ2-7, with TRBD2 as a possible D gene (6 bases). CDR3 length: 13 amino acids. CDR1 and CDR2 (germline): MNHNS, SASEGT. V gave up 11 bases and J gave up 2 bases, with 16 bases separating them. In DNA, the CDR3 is TGTGCCGGAGGGGACCTAGGGGCCTACGAGCAGTACTTC. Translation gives CAGGDLGAYEQYF.

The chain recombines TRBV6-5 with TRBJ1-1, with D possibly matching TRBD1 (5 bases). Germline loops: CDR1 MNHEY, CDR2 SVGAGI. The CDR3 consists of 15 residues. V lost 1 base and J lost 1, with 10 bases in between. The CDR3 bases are TGTGCCAGCAGTTACTTCGGGGCTGGGAACACTGAAGCTTTCTTT. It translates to CASSYFGAGNTEAFF.

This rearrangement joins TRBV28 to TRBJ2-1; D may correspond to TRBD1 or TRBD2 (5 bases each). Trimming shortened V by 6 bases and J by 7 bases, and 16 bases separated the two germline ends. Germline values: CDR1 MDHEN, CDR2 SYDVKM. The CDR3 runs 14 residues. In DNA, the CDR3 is TGTGCCAGCAGGGGACCATTGAAGATGAATGAGCAGTTCTTC. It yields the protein CASRGPLKMNEQFF.